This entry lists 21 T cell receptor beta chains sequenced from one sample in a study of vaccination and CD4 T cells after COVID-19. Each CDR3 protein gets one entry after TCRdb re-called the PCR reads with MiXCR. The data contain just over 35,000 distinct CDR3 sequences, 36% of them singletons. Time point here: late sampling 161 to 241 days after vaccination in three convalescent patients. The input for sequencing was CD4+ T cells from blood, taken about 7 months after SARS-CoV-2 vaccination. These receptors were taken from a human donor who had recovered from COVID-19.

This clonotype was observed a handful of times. CDR3 region: CASSLTPSVGIDTQYF. The CDR3 DNA is TGTGCCAGCAGCTTAACCCCTAGCGTAGGGATAGATACGCAGTATTTT. V and J are TRBV7-2 and TRBJ2-3, with D maybe TRBD2 (6 bases). The CDR3 runs 16 residues. CDR1 is SGHTA, CDR2 FQGNSA, per germline. With 2 bases removed from V and 5 bases from J, the gap between germline ends came to 17 bases.

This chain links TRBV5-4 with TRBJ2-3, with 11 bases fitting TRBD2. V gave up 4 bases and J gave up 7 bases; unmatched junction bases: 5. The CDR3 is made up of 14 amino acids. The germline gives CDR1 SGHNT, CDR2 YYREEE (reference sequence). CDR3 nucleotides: TGTGCCAGCAGCAAAGGGACTAGCGGAAATACGCAGTATTTT. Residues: CASSKGTSGNTQYF.

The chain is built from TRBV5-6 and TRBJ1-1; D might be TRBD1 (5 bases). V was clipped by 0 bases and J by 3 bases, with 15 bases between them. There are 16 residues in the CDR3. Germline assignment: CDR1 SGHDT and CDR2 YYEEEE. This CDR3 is CASSLGQGPWDTEAFF. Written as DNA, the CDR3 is TGTGCCAGCAGCTTGGGGCAGGGACCGTGGGACACTGAAGCTTTCTTT.

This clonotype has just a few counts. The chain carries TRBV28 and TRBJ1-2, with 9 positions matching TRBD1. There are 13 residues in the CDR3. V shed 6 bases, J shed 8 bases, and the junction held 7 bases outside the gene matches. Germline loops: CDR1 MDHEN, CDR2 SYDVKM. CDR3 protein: CASRVGQGRGYTF. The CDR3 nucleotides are TGTGCCAGCAGGGTGGGACAGGGTAGGGGCTACACCTTC.

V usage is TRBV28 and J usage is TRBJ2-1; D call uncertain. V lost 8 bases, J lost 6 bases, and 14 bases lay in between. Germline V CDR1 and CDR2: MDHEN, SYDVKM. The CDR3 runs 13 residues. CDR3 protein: CASGVQDRNEQFF. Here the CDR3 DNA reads TGTGCCAGCGGTGTTCAGGACCGCAATGAGCAGTTCTTC.

The CDR3 region has the DNA TGTGCCAGCAGCCGGATCGGGACAGTTAATCAGCCCCAGCATTTT. Its translation: CASSRIGTVNQPQHF. The rearrangement links TRBV7-9 to TRBJ1-5, with TRBD1 matching 7 bases. CDR1 is SEHNR and CDR2 is FQNEAQ in the germline V gene (reference sequence). The CDR3 is made up of 15 amino acids. V lost 5 bases, J lost 4 bases, and 8 bases stayed unmatched.

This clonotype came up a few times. Written as DNA, the CDR3 is TGTGCCAGCAGCTTAGTCACTAGCGGACCCACAGATACGCAGTATTTT. This sequence encodes CASSLVTSGPTDTQYF. The chain is built from TRBV7-2 and TRBJ2-3, with 8 bases aligning to TRBD2. The CDR3 totals 16 residues. Germline-derived CDR1 and CDR2 are SGHTA and FQGNSA. Trimming cost V 1 base and J 2 bases; bases outside gene matches: 5.

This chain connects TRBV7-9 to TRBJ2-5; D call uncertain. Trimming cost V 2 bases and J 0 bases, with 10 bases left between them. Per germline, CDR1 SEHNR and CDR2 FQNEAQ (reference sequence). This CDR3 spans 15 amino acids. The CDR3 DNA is TGTGCCAGCAGCTTACTGGGTCTATACCAAGAGACCCAGTACTTC. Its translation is CASSLLGLYQETQYF.

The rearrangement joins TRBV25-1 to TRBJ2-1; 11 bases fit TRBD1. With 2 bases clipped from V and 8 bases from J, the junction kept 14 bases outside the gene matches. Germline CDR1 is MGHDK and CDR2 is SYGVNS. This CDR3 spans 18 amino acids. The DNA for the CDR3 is TGTGCCAGCAGTGAAACCTTAGGACAGGGGGCTTCCAAGGATGAGCAGTTCTTC. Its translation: CASSETLGQGASKDEQFF.

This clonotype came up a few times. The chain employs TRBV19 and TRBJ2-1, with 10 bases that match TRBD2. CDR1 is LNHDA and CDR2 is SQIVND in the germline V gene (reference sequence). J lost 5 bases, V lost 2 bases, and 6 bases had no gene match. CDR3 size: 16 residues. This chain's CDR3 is CASSIPSGSGDNEQFF. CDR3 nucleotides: TGTGCCAGTAGTATACCTAGCGGGAGTGGTGACAATGAGCAGTTCTTC.

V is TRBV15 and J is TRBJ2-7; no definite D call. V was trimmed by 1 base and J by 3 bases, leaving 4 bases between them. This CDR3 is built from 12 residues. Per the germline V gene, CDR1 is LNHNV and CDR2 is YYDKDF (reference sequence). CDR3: CATSRGYYEQYF. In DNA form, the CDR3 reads TGTGCCACCAGCAGAGGTTACTACGAGCAGTACTTC.

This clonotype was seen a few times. The CDR3, as DNA: TGTGCCAGCAGCTACCGACCCTCGGGCCGACTCAATCAGCCCCAGCATTTT. It encodes CASSYRPSGRLNQPQHF. The chain has TRBV7-2 and TRBJ1-5, with D uncertain. The germline gives CDR1 SGHTA, CDR2 FQGNSA. Trimming removed 4 bases at V and 3 bases at J, with 19 bases between. The CDR3 consists of 17 residues.

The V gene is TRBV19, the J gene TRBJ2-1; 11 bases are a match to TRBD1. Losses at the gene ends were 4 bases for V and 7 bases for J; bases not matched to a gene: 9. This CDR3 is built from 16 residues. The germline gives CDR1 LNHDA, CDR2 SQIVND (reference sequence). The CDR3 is CASSNIRGTGGNEQFF. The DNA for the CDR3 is TGTGCCAGTAGTAATATCCGAGGGACAGGGGGAAATGAGCAGTTCTTC.

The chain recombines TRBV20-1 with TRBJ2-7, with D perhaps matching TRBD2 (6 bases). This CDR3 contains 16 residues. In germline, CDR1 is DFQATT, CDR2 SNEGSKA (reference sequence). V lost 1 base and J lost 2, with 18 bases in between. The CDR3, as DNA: TGCAGTGCTAGAGGCGGCACGCCGGGAGAGACCTACGAGCAGTACTTC. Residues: CSARGGTPGETYEQYF.

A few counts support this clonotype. The chain's CDR3 is CASTYQPNTEAFF. DNA for the CDR3: TGTGCCAGCACGTACCAGCCGAACACTGAAGCTTTCTTT. The chain joins TRBV6-1 to TRBJ1-1, with unresolved D. Trimming removed 7 bases from V and 1 base from J, with 10 bases in between. Germline assignment: CDR1 MNHNS and CDR2 SASEGT. The CDR3 has 13 residues.

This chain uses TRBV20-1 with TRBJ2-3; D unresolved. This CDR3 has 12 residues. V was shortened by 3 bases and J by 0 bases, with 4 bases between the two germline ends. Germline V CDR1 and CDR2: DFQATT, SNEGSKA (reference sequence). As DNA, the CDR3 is TGCAGTGCTAGGACTAGCACAGATACGCAGTATTTT. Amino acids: CSARTSTDTQYF.

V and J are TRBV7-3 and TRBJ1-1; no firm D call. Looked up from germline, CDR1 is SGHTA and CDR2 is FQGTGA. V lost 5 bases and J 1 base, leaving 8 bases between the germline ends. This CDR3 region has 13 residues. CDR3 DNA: TGTGCCAGCAGCGTCCAGAGGAACACTGAAGCTTTCTTT. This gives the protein CASSVQRNTEAFF.

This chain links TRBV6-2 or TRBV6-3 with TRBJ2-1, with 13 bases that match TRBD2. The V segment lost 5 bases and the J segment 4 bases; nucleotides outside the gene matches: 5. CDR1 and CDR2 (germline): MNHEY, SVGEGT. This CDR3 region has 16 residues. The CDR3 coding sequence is TGTGCCAGCAGTCCGGGACTAGCGGGAACTTACAATGAGCAGTTCTTC. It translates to CASSPGLAGTYNEQFF.

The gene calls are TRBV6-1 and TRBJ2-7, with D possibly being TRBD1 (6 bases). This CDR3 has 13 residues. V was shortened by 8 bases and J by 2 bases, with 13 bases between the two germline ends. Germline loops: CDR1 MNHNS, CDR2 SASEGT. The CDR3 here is CASHDRTTYEQYF. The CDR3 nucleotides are TGTGCCAGCCACGACAGGACCACCTACGAGCAGTACTTC.

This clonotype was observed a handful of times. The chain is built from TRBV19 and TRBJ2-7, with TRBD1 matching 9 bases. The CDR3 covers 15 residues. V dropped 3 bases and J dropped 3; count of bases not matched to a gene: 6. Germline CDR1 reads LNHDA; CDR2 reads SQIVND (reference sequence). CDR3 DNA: TGTGCCAGTAGTATTGGGGGACAGGGCGTCTACGAGCAGTACTTC. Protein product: CASSIGGQGVYEQYF.

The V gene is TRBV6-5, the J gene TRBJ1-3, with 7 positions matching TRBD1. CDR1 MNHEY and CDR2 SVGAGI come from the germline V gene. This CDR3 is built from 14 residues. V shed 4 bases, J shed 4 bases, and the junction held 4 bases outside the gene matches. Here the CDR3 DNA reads TGTGCCAGCAGTTTAGGGGGCGAAGGAAACACCATATATTTT. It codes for CASSLGGEGNTIYF.